Here is one T cell receptor (beta chain) with its context. The antigen is not known. Here immunoSEQ multiplex PCR was the method, and the copy in TCRdb shows in-frame clones only, minus some. The sample includes roughly 180,000 clones, just over 90% of them seen just once. This record belongs to a study of T cell responses to AZD1222 COVID-19 vaccine. Findings of the study overall: Along spike, vaccine-associated CD4 TCRs were found throughout, with dominance at 160-218 and 743-854. After the peak T cell response, and only then, were repertoires sampled. Only a handful of AZD1222 recipients, five to seven in all, had baseline seropositivity.

The CDR3 runs to 14 residues. V gave up 5 bases and J gave up 3 bases, with 11 bases separating them. Germline V gives CDR1 MNHEY, CDR2 SMNVEV (reference sequence). The chain recombines TRBV27 with TRBJ1-5, with no clear D. Sample: peripheral blood, taken 28 days after the second AZD1222 dose. The receptor's source is an adult who received the AZD1222 COVID-19 vaccine. This CDR3 reads CASSLTGYNQPQHF. For the CDR3, the DNA is TGTGCCAGCAGTCTGACGGGTTACAATCAGCCCCAGCATTTT.